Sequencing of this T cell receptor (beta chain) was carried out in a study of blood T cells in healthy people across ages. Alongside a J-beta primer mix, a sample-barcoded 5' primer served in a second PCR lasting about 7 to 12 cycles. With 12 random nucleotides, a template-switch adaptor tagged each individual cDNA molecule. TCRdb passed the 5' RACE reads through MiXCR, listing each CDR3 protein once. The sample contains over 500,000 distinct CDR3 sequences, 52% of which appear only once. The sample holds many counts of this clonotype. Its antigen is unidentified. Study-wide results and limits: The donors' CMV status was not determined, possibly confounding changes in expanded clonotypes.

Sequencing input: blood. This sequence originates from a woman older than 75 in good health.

CDR3 bases: TGCGCCAGCAGCCTGCGCCCGGGAAACATTCAGTACTTC. This translates into CASSLRPGNIQYF. The V and J genes are TRBV5-1 and TRBJ2-4, with D unclear. The CDR3 sequence is 13 residues long. V gave up 4 bases and J gave up 6 bases, with 11 bases separating them. Germline V gives CDR1 SGHRS, CDR2 YFSETQ.